The clone carrying this T cell receptor (beta chain) was recorded a few times. V was clipped by 4 bases and J by 6 bases, with 10 bases between them. This CDR3 contains 14 residues. CDR1 and CDR2 (germline): SNHLY, FYNNEI. Under the authors' procedure: Reference gene primer amplification gave nucleated cell count estimates. Assay: immunoSEQ multiplex PCR; the TCRdb copy retains only in-frame clones and omits some. V, J and clone size are those of that table, while D and trimming were read from the DNA. The profile covers tens of thousands of clones, with around 84% appearing a single time and 6% to 8% taken by the ten largest. The entry originates in a study of blood T cell repertoires in COVID-19. Study summary: Samples came from the United States, Italy and Spain, spanning acute and convalescent COVID-19. From T cells, B-cell-depleted T cells, or PBMCs came the material, which was cDNA or gDNA.

What was sequenced was peripheral blood. The source is a human donor with active COVID-19. The donor label of this sample is uncertain. The chain is built from TRBV2 and TRBJ1-6; weak D call: TRBD1 (5 bases). CDR3 bases: TGTGCCAGCAGTGGTAGGGGAGGTAATTCACCCCTCCACTTT. Amino acids: CASSGRGGNSPLHF.